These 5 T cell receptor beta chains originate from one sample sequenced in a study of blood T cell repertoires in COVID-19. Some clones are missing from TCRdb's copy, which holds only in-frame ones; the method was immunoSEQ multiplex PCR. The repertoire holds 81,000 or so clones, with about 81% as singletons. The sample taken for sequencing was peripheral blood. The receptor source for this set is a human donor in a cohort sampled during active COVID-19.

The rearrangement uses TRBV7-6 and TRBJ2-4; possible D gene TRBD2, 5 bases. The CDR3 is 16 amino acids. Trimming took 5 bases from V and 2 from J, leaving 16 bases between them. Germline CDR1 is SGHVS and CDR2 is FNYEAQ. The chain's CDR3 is CASSPSSSVTKNIQYF. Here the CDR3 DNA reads TGTGCCAGCAGCCCTAGTAGTAGCGTAACCAAAAACATTCAGTACTTC.

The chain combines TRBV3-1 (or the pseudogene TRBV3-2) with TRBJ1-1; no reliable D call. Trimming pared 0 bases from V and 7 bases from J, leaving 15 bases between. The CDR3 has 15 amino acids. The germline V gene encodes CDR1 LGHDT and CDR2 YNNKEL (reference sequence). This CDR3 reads CASSQEAVAYGEAFF. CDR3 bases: TGTGCCAGCAGCCAAGAAGCCGTCGCCTATGGTGAAGCTTTCTTT.

CDR3 bases: TGTGCCAGCAGTTCCCCGGGGGGGCGCAATGAGCAGTTCTTC. Its protein product is CASSSPGGRNEQFF. V is TRBV6-2 or TRBV6-3 and J is TRBJ2-1; 8 bases are a match to TRBD2. Losses at the gene ends were 4 bases for V and 6 bases for J; bases not matched to a gene: 5. This CDR3 comprises 14 residues. From germline, CDR1 is MNHEY and CDR2 SVGEGT.

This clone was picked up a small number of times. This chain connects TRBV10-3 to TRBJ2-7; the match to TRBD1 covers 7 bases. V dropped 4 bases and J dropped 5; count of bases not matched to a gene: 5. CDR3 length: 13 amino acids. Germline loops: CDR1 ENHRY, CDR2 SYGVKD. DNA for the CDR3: TGTGCCATCAGTGGACAGGGTGTCCACGAGCAGTACTTC. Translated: CAISGQGVHEQYF.

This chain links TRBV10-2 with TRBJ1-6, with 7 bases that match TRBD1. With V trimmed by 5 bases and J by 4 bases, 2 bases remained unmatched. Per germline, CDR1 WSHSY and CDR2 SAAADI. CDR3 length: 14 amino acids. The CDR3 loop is CASSPTGYNSPLHF. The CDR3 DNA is TGCGCCAGCAGTCCGACAGGGTATAATTCACCCCTCCACTTT.